These 19 T cell receptor beta chains originate from one sample sequenced in a study of blood T cell repertoires in COVID-19. Clones were sequenced by immunoSEQ multiplex PCR, and TCRdb holds only the in-frame ones, with some missing. This sample carries roughly 55,000 clones, around nine tenths of them seen once, and the ten largest clones take about an eighth. Sequencing used peripheral blood. Receptors were obtained from a human donor with active COVID-19. The donor label of this sample is uncertain.

The chain carries TRBV7-8 and TRBJ1-1, with D unclear. CDR1 is SGHVS and CDR2 is FQNEAQ in the germline V gene. V dropped 5 bases and J dropped 4 bases, with 11 bases sitting between them. The CDR3 extends over 13 amino acids. The CDR3 region has the DNA TGTGCCAGCAGCCCTACAGCCATCACTGAAGCTTTCTTT. Its protein product is CASSPTAITEAFF. The full variable domain, rest sourced from reference TRBV7-8 and TRBJ1-1, is GAGVSQSPRYKVAKRGQDVALRCDPISGHVSLFWYQQALGQGPEFLTYFQNEAQLDKSGLPSDRFFAERPEGSVSTLKIQRTQQEDSAVYLCASSPTAITEAFFGQGTRLTVV.

The V and J genes are TRBV27 and TRBJ2-3, with 14 bases lining up with TRBD2. The V gene end was trimmed by 2 bases and the J gene end by 5 bases; junction bases not matched to a gene: 0. This CDR3 has 15 amino acids. Per germline, CDR1 MNHEY and CDR2 SMNVEV (reference sequence). CDR3 nucleotide sequence: TGTGCCAGCAGTTTAGGACTAGCGGGGGGAGATACGCAGTATTTT. It yields the protein CASSLGLAGGDTQYF.

This sequence joins TRBV5-1 and TRBJ1-4, with 7 bases lining up with TRBD1. The CDR3 is 15 residues long. CDR1 and CDR2 (germline): SGHRS, YFSETQ. The trim removed 3 bases at V and 4 bases at J, leaving 6 bases unmatched. In DNA form, the CDR3 reads TGCGCCAGCAGCTCGGACAGGAGGAATAATGAAAAACTGTTTTTT. It codes for CASSSDRRNNEKLFF.

The chain is built from TRBV9 and TRBJ2-7; 9 nucleotides agree with TRBD2. Germline trimming cut 0 bases from V and 2 bases from J; bases unmatched to any gene: 6. The germline V gene has CDR1 SGDLS and CDR2 YYNGEE. The CDR3 covers 16 residues. Written as DNA, the CDR3 is TGTGCCAGCAGCGTAGAAGCGGGGGGCAGAGCCTACGAGCAGTACTTC. It specifies CASSVEAGGRAYEQYF.

This clone was counted only a few times. The chain carries TRBV7-2 and TRBJ1-6; maybe TRBD1 (5 bases). This CDR3 spans 14 amino acids. V dropped 5 bases and J dropped 5 bases, with 10 bases sitting between them. CDR1 and CDR2 (germline): SGHTA, FQGNSA. The CDR3 loop is CASSPDRDNSPLHF. The CDR3 bases are TGTGCCAGCAGCCCCGACAGAGATAATTCACCCCTCCACTTT.

This clone was recorded a few times. The chain has TRBV27 and TRBJ2-3; D is perhaps TRBD1 (5 bases). From germline, CDR1 is MNHEY and CDR2 SMNVEV (reference sequence). Trimming shortened V by 2 bases and J by 3 bases, and 12 bases separated the two germline ends. CDR3 length: 15 residues. The CDR3 DNA reads as TGTGCCAGCAGTTTAGGGCAGGGTATGACAGATACGCAGTATTTT. Protein: CASSLGQGMTDTQYF.

CDR3: CASVGTHPEKLFF. The DNA for the CDR3 is TGTGCCAGCGTCGGTACGCACCCTGAAAAACTGTTTTTT. The chain is built from TRBV2 and TRBJ1-4; unclear D gene. There are 13 residues in the CDR3. Germline loops: CDR1 SNHLY, CDR2 FYNNEI. Trimming took 8 bases from V and 7 from J, leaving 14 bases between them.

The chain combines TRBV5-4 with TRBJ2-3; maybe TRBD1 (6 bases). This CDR3 is 14 amino acids long. V dropped 0 bases and J dropped 5 bases, with 10 bases sitting between them. Germline lookup yields CDR1 SGHNT and CDR2 YYREEE (reference sequence). The CDR3: CASSLVGAVDTQYF. Written as DNA, the CDR3 is TGTGCCAGCAGCTTGGTGGGGGCAGTAGATACGCAGTATTTT.

The J gene is TRBJ2-1, the V gene TRBV27, with TRBD2 as a possible D gene (5 bases). V gave up 6 bases and J gave up 8 bases, with 14 bases separating them. The CDR3 contains 13 residues. Germline V gene lookup returns CDR1 MNHEY and CDR2 SMNVEV (reference sequence). DNA of the CDR3: TGTGCCAGCAGGGACTCCAACGGCGATGAGCAGTTCTTC. It yields the protein CASRDSNGDEQFF.

The CDR3 nucleotides read TGTGCCAGCAGTTATTCCGGACTAGCGGGGGTCTACAATGAGCAGTTCTTC. Translating gives CASSYSGLAGVYNEQFF. The chain uses TRBV6-2 or TRBV6-3 and TRBJ2-1; 13 positions match TRBD2. J lost 3 bases, V lost 3 bases, and 5 bases had no gene match. In germline, CDR1 is MNHEY, CDR2 SVGEGT. This CDR3 comprises 17 residues.

The CDR3 sequence is CASSQNNPGGRGYTF. Here the CDR3 DNA reads TGTGCCAGCAGCCAAAATAACCCAGGGGGCCGGGGCTACACCTTC. The genes are TRBV14 and TRBJ1-2; TRBD1 agrees at 8 bases. V lost 2 bases to trimming and J lost 8 bases; unmatched junction nucleotides: 10. Germline CDR1 reads SGHDN; CDR2 reads FVKESK. CDR3 length: 15 residues.

The chain combines TRBV6-5 with TRBJ2-7, with a tentative D call TRBD2 (7 bases). Germline assignment: CDR1 MNHEY and CDR2 SVGAGI. Trimming took off 8 bases at V and 2 bases at J, with 13 bases between the two ends. This CDR3 is 13 amino acids long. Here the CDR3 reads CASGRGGAYEQYF. The CDR3, as DNA: TGTGCCAGCGGAAGGGGGGGGGCCTACGAGCAGTACTTC.

The V gene is TRBV6-5, the J gene TRBJ1-5, with D unresolved. Germline V gene sequence: CDR1 MNHEY, CDR2 SVGAGI. V gave up 2 bases and J gave up 0 bases, with 8 bases separating them. The CDR3 is 15 amino acids. CDR3 amino acids: CASSYGIGSNQPQHF. CDR3 sequence (DNA): TGTGCCAGCAGTTACGGCATTGGTAGCAATCAGCCCCAGCATTTT.

The chain combines TRBV4-2 with TRBJ2-1; 8 positions match TRBD2. V shed 1 base and J 6 bases; nucleotides not matched to a gene: 8. This CDR3 is 16 amino acids long. Germline-derived CDR1 and CDR2 are LGHNA and YNFKEQ. CDR3: CASSQATSGLFNEQFF. The CDR3 region has the DNA TGTGCCAGCAGCCAAGCTACTAGCGGATTATTCAATGAGCAGTTCTTC.

As to this clone: The junction departs from germline at one end; a sequencing error may be responsible. The chain couples TRBV5-8 to TRBJ1-1; D is unclear. This CDR3 has 12 amino acids. The germline V gene has CDR1 SGHTS and CDR2 YDEGEE. In DNA, the CDR3 is TGTGCCAGCAGCTTGGGGTGGACTGGAGCTTTCTTT. Translation: CASSLGWTGAFF.

In this sample, this clone turned up once. J is TRBJ2-1 and V is TRBV21-1; the table calls TRBD2, which could not be checked here. TRBV21-1 is a known pseudogene. The CDR3 has 17 residues. The CDR3 reads CASSKALKASGRHEQFF. As DNA, the CDR3 is TGTGCCAGCAGCAAAGCGCTTAAGGCTAGCGGGAGGCATGAGCAGTTCTTC.

The J gene is TRBJ1-1, the V gene TRBV7-2; 7 positions match TRBD1. V shed 1 base, J shed 6 bases, and the junction held 14 bases outside the gene matches. The CDR3 length is 17 residues. Germline loops: CDR1 SGHTA, CDR2 FQGNSA. DNA for the CDR3: TGTGCCAGCAGCTTAGGGGTGTTCGAGGGGGCGCGGTCTGAAGCTTTCTTT. This codes for CASSLGVFEGARSEAFF. Full variable domain (remainder filled in from reference TRBV7-2 and TRBJ1-1): GAGVSQSPSNKVTEKGKDVELRCDPISGHTALYWYRQSLGQGLEFLIYFQGNSAPDKSGLPSDRFSAERTGGSVSTLTIQRTQQEDSAVYLCASSLGVFEGARSEAFFGQGTRLTVV.

The chain links TRBV7-2 to TRBJ2-3, with 8 bases matching TRBD1. From germline, CDR1 is SGHTA and CDR2 FQGNSA. J gave up 3 bases and V 4 bases, and 6 bases lay outside the gene matches. The CDR3 sequence is 15 residues long. CDR3 coding DNA: TGTGCCAGCAGCTCCAGGGGGCGCGGAACAGATACGCAGTATTTT. Encoded protein: CASSSRGRGTDTQYF.

In this sample, this clone turned up once. The genes are TRBV4-1 and TRBJ1-1, with D hard to call. CDR3 length: 17 residues. Trimming cost V 0 bases and J 0 bases, with 14 bases left between them. Germline assignment: CDR1 MGHRA and CDR2 YSYEKL. The CDR3 DNA reads as TGCGCCAGCAGCCAAGAATCCCGGAGTACAATGAACACTGAAGCTTTCTTT. Translation: CASSQESRSTMNTEAFF.